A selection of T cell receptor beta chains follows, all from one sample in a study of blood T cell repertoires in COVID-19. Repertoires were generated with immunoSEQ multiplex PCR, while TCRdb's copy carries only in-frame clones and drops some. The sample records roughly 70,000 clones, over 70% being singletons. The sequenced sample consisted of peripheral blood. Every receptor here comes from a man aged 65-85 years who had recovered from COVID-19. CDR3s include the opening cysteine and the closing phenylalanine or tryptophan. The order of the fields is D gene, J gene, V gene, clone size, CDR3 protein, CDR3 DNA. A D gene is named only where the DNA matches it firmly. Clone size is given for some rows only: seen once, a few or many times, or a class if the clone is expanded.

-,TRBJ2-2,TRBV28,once,CASSLSTGELFF,TGTGCCAGCAGTTTGTCAACCGGGGAGCTGTTTTTT
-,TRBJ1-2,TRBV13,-,CASSLAGYGYTF,TGTGCCAGCAGCTTAGCAGGGTATGGCTACACCTTC
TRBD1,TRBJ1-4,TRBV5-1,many,CASSLDRDSLPYLPTNEKLFF,TGCGCCAGCAGCTTGGATCGGGACAGTCTGCCCTACCTACCAACTAATGAAAAACTGTTTTTT
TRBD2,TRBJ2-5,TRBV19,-,CASSIRAGEETQYF,TGTGCCAGTAGTATCCGAGCGGGAGAGGAGACCCAGTACTTC
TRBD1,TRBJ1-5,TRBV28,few,CASSPGTANQPQHF,TGTGCCAGCAGCCCCGGGACAGCTAATCAGCCCCAGCATTTT
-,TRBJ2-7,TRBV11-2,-,CASSLVAPTAPYEQYF,TGTGCCAGCAGCTTAGTCGCCCCGACAGCCCCCTACGAGCAGTACTTC
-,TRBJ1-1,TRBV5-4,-,CASSLTLSTEAFF,TGTGCCAGCAGCTTGACTCTATCCACTGAAGCTTTCTTT
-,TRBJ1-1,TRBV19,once,CASSFKTEAFF,TGTGCCAGTAGTTTCAAAACTGAAGCTTTCTTT
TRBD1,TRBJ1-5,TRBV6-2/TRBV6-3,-,CASSSEGDSTLSNQPQHF,TGTGCCAGCAGTTCCGAGGGGGACAGCACTCTTAGCAATCAGCCCCAGCATTTT
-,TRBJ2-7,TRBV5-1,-,CASSFTNRIYEQYF,TGCGCCAGCAGCTTTACGAACAGGATCTACGAGCAGTACTTC
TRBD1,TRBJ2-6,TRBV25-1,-,CASSEDRGGSGANVLTF,TGTGCCAGCAGTGAGGACAGGGGGGGCTCTGGGGCCAACGTCCTGACTTTC
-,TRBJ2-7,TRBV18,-,CASSPGAGREQYF,TGTGCCAGCTCACCAGGGGCGGGGAGGGAGCAGTACTTC
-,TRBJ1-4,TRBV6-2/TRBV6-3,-,CASSYSGEKLFF,TGTGCCAGCAGTTACTCGGGCGAAAAACTGTTTTTT
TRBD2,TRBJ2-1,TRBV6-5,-,CASSPSGGAYNEQFF,TGTGCCAGCAGTCCTAGCGGGGGGGCCTACAATGAGCAGTTCTTC
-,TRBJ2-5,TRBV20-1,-,CSAREGETQYF,TGCAGTGCTAGGGAGGGTGAGACCCAGTACTTC
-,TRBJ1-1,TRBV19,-,CASSIAVLIRGTEAFF,TGTGCCAGTAGTATCGCAGTACTTATCCGGGGGACTGAAGCTTTCTTT
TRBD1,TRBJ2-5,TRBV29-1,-,CSGRQGQSVQETQYF,TGCAGCGGGCGACAGGGCCAGTCGGTACAAGAGACCCAGTACTTC
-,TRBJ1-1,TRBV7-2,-,CASSLQSGVTEAFF,TGTGCCAGCAGCTTACAGTCAGGGGTCACTGAAGCTTTCTTT
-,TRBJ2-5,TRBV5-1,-,CASSSGRWETQYF,TGCGCCAGCAGCTCTGGGAGATGGGAGACCCAGTACTTC
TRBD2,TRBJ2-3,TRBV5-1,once,CASSAGTSGGFTDTQYF,TGCGCCAGCAGCGCAGGGACTAGCGGGGGGTTCACAGATACGCAGTATTTT
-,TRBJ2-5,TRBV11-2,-,CASGQYPQETQYF,TGTGCCAGCGGGCAGTACCCCCAAGAGACCCAGTACTTC
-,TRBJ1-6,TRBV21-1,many,CATPGQGEDNSPLHF,TGTGCCACCCCAGGACAGGGGGAGGATAATTCACCCCTCCACTTT
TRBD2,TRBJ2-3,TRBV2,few,CASSELAGAVDTQYF,TGTGCCAGCAGTGAACTTGCGGGAGCTGTGGATACGCAGTATTTT
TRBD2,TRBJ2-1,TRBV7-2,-,CASSSAGGPREQFF,TGTGCCAGCAGCTCAGCGGGGGGGCCGCGGGAGCAGTTCTTC
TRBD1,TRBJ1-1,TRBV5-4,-,CASSRDRDEAFF,TGTGCCAGCAGCCGCGACAGGGACGAAGCTTTCTTT
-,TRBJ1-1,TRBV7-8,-,CASSNGGMNTEAFF,TGTGCCAGCAGTAACGGAGGAATGAACACTGAAGCTTTCTTT
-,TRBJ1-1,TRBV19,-,CASSMAGAEAFF,TGTGCCAGTAGTATGGCAGGGGCTGAAGCTTTCTTT
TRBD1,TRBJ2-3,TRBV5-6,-,CASSLRQGQGSTDTQYF,TGTGCCAGCAGCTTGCGTCAGGGACAGGGTAGCACAGATACGCAGTATTTT
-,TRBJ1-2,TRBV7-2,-,CASSSPTGNYGYTF,TGTGCCAGCAGCTCCCCAACAGGGAACTATGGCTACACCTTC